The 25 T cell receptor beta chains in this list originate from one sample, sequenced in a study of CD8 T cells in ankylosing spondylitis. Whole-study findings and limits: Blood of patients with ankylosing spondylitis appeared to be characterized by a TCR beta motif of several highly homologous variants.

TCRdb fed the 5' RACE reads into MiXCR, producing one record per CDR3 protein. This table holds over 450,000 distinct CDR3 sequences, about 12% found once. No antigen is known for these receptors. Sequencing was carried out using blood, either unsorted or a sorted T cell fraction (not recorded which). These receptors were collected from a male donor with ankylosing spondylitis.

This clonotype was recorded a few times. The CDR3 loop is CATNRDRVITSSYNEQFF. CDR3 bases: TGTGCCACCAACCGGGACAGGGTGATTACGAGCTCCTACAATGAGCAGTTCTTC. The V call is TRBV5-6, the J call TRBJ2-1; 9 bases map to TRBD1. Germline lookup yields CDR1 SGHDT and CDR2 YYEEEE. The J segment lost 0 bases and the V segment lost 9 bases, leaving 16 bases of the junction unmatched. The CDR3 sequence is 18 residues long.

Here the CDR3 DNA reads TGTGCCAGTAGTATCGCGGGTTTTAGTCTAAACTATGGCTACACCTTC. Amino acid sequence: CASSIAGFSLNYGYTF. This rearrangement joins TRBV19 to TRBJ1-2, with unresolved D. V lost 3 bases and J lost 2, with 16 bases in between. Per germline, CDR1 LNHDA and CDR2 SQIVND (reference sequence). The CDR3 spans 16 residues. The variable domain in full, completed from reference TRBV19 and TRBJ1-2, reads DGGITQSPKYLFRKEGQNVTLSCEQNLNHDAMYWYRQDPGQGLRLIYYSQIVNDFQKGDIAEGYSVSREKKESFPLTVTSAQKNPTAFYLCASSIAGFSLNYGYTFGSGTRLTVV.

The gene calls are TRBV28 and TRBJ2-7; 10 bases are a match to TRBD1. This CDR3 contains 14 residues. The germline CDR1 and CDR2 sequences are MDHEN and SYDVKM. The V and J ends lost 4 bases and 5 bases, in that order; junction bases with no gene match: 5. This chain's CDR3 is CASSWTGGIDEQYV. As DNA, the CDR3 is TGTGCCAGCAGTTGGACAGGGGGTATCGACGAGCAGTACGTC.

The V gene is TRBV7-9, the J gene TRBJ1-2; TRBD1 matches 7 bases. V lost 3 bases, J lost 8 bases, and 6 bases stayed unmatched. CDR1 and CDR2 from the germline V gene are SEHNR and FQNEAQ (reference sequence). The CDR3 runs to 13 residues. The CDR3 sequence is CASSFDRVGGYTF. The CDR3 DNA follows: TGTGCCAGCAGCTTCGACAGGGTCGGAGGCTACACCTTC.

A few counts support this clonotype. The CDR3 region is CASSKTRRQGKLSGNTIYF. The CDR3 bases are TGTGCCAGCAGCAAAACCCGAAGACAGGGGAAATTATCTGGAAACACCATATATTTT. The chain uses TRBV21-1 and TRBJ1-3; TRBD1 is the table's D call and was not checked against the DNA. TRBV21-1 is flagged as a pseudogene. The CDR3 sequence is 19 residues long.

In this sample, this clonotype turned up a few times. This chain uses TRBV15 with TRBJ2-7; 7 bases line up with TRBD2. The germline V gene encodes CDR1 LNHNV and CDR2 YYDKDF (reference sequence). The V gene end was trimmed by 0 bases and the J gene end by 4 bases; junction bases not matched to a gene: 6. This CDR3 is 15 amino acids long. The CDR3 loop reads CATSRDQRGVYEQYF. CDR3 nucleotides: TGTGCCACCAGCAGAGATCAGCGGGGAGTATACGAGCAGTACTTC.

This rearrangement joins TRBV27 to TRBJ2-1, with D unclear. CDR3 length: 12 residues. Germline CDR1 is MNHEY and CDR2 is SMNVEV (reference sequence). V gave up 2 bases and J gave up 7 bases, with 6 bases separating them. The CDR3 bases are TGTGCCAGCAGTTTAAACAAGAATGAGCAGTTCTTC. Its translation: CASSLNKNEQFF.

This clonotype was detected a few times. The CDR3 loop is CASSPGQGAQNSPLHF. The CDR3, as DNA: TGTGCCAGCAGTCCCGGACAGGGGGCGCAAAATTCACCCCTCCACTTT. The V call is TRBV12-3 or TRBV12-4, the J call TRBJ1-6; 11 bases are a match to TRBD1. V shed 5 bases, J shed 7 bases, and the junction held 7 bases outside the gene matches. The CDR3 extends over 16 amino acids.

This clonotype has more than one count but fewer than ten. A read error may produce the germline difference seen at one junction end. This rearrangement joins TRBV12-5 to TRBJ2-2, with 10 bases that match TRBD1. The CDR3 spans 18 residues. Germline CDR1 and CDR2: LGHNT and FRNRAP. The CDR3 is CASGLARTGGADTGELSF. The CDR3 DNA sequence: TGTGCTAGTGGTTTGGCACGGACAGGGGGGGCGGACACCGGGGAGCTGTCTTTT.

In this sample, this clonotype turned up many times. The V and J genes are TRBV6-1 and TRBJ1-2; tentatively, D is TRBD1 (6 bases). Germline CDR1 reads MNHNS; CDR2 reads SASEGT. The CDR3 sequence is 12 residues long. V was pared by 1 base and J by 9 bases, with 9 bases between. CDR3: CASSEGGQSYTF. CDR3 bases: TGTGCCAGCAGTGAAGGCGGACAGAGCTACACCTTC.

V usage is TRBV10-3 and J usage is TRBJ1-1, with 10 positions matching TRBD1. There are 13 residues in the CDR3. Germline trimming cut 10 bases from V and 3 bases from J; bases unmatched to any gene: 5. Germline-derived CDR1 and CDR2 are ENHRY and SYGVKD. In DNA form, the CDR3 reads TGTGCCACCGAGGACAGGGGGGACACTGAAGCTTTCTTT. Its translation: CATEDRGDTEAFF.

The rearrangement uses TRBV5-7 and TRBJ2-5; possibly TRBD1 or TRBD2 for D (6 bases each). TRBV5-7 is annotated as an ORF whose role is uncertain. This CDR3 contains 16 residues. V lost 2 bases, J lost 5 bases, and 19 bases lay in between. In DNA, the CDR3 is TGTGCCAGCAGCTTTAGGGGGGCCGAACTTGGGGAGACCCAGTACTTC. This translates into CASSFRGAELGETQYF.

This clonotype was picked up a small number of times. The chain has TRBV20-1 and TRBJ1-5, with TRBD1 matching 9 bases. This CDR3 contains 15 residues. V lost 2 bases and J lost 6; bases outside the gene matches: 8. Germline V CDR1 and CDR2: DFQATT, SNEGSKA (reference sequence). This CDR3 is CSARPDRGGSQPQHF. The CDR3, as DNA: TGCAGTGCTAGACCGGACAGGGGAGGAAGTCAGCCCCAGCATTTT.

This clonotype was recorded a few times. Sequence at one end of the junction differs from germline and may be a read error. The chain's CDR3 is CASSPKDRTHEKLFF. The DNA of the CDR3 is TGTGCCAGCAGCCCGAAGGACAGAACTCATGAAAAACTGTTTTTT. The V gene is TRBV5-5, the J gene TRBJ1-4, with D maybe TRBD1 (6 bases). The germline gives CDR1 SGHKS, CDR2 YYEKEE (reference sequence). The CDR3 has 15 amino acids. The variable domain in full, completed from reference TRBV5-5 and TRBJ1-4, reads DAGVTQSPTHLIKTRGQQVTLRCSPISGHKSVSWYQQVLGQGPQFIFQYYEKEERGRGNFPDRFSARQFPNYSSELNVNALLLGDSALYLCASSPKDRTHEKLFFGSGTQLSVL.

The V and J genes are TRBV4-2 and TRBJ2-3, with D unclear. The CDR3 is made up of 15 amino acids. Per germline, CDR1 LGHNA and CDR2 YNFKEQ. V was pared by 0 bases and J by 1 base, with 8 bases between. The CDR3 spells CASSQERLGTDTQYF. In DNA form, the CDR3 reads TGTGCCAGCAGCCAAGAACGACTCGGCACAGATACGCAGTATTTT.

The chain carries TRBV5-1 and TRBJ1-4; no clear D. Germline V gives CDR1 SGHRS, CDR2 YFSETQ. This CDR3 is built from 15 residues. The V and J ends lost 5 bases and 6 bases respectively, with 17 bases between them. In DNA, the CDR3 is TGCGCCAGCAGTTCGCGACCGGCCTGGGATGAAAAACTGTTTTTT. It is translated as CASSSRPAWDEKLFF.

This clonotype was counted at least ten times. The rearrangement joins TRBV12-3 or TRBV12-4 to TRBJ2-2, with a tentative D call TRBD2 (5 bases). Trimming left V 5 bases short and J 5 bases short, with 15 bases between. The CDR3 consists of 15 residues. CDR3 amino acids: CASSPTRDRTGELFF. CDR3 DNA sequence: TGTGCCAGCAGTCCAACTAGGGATAGGACCGGGGAGCTGTTTTTT.

This clonotype was seen at least ten times. The chain carries TRBV14 and TRBJ2-6, with D unresolved. CDR1 is SGHDN and CDR2 is FVKESK in the germline V gene. V dropped 3 bases and J dropped 4 bases, with 7 bases sitting between them. This CDR3 comprises 14 residues. Here the CDR3 DNA reads TGTGCCAGCAGCCATTCTGCCGGGGCCAACGTCCTGACTTTC. It encodes CASSHSAGANVLTF.

The V and J genes are TRBV24-1 and TRBJ1-1, with 9 bases fitting TRBD1. Per the germline V gene, CDR1 is KGHDR and CDR2 is SFDVKD. CDR3 length: 14 residues. V shed 8 bases, J shed 1 base, and the junction held 4 bases outside the gene matches. CDR3 nucleotides: TGTGCCACCACTGAGGGACAGGGGAACACTGAAGCTTTCTTT. Translating it yields CATTEGQGNTEAFF.

This clonotype has only a few counts. The chain carries TRBV9 and TRBJ2-5; D call uncertain. This CDR3 has 16 residues. The V gene lost 0 bases and the J gene lost 5 bases, with 17 bases spanning the gap. Germline lookup yields CDR1 SGDLS and CDR2 YYNGEE. The DNA for the CDR3 is TGTGCCAGCAGCGTAGCGGCCAGTACTTTTGGGGAGACCCAGTACTTC. Amino acid sequence: CASSVAASTFGETQYF.

This clonotype has more than one count but fewer than ten. V is TRBV12-3 or TRBV12-4 and J is TRBJ1-1, with D perhaps TRBD1 (5 bases). Trimming removed 6 bases from V and 6 bases from J, with 17 bases in between. The CDR3 is made up of 14 amino acids. The CDR3 is CASSPEEGWAEAFF. The CDR3 bases are TGTGCCAGCAGCCCGGAGGAGGGGTGGGCTGAAGCTTTCTTT.

This clonotype was recorded at least ten times. The chain couples TRBV10-3 to TRBJ2-3; D call uncertain. The CDR3 runs to 14 residues. CDR1 ENHRY and CDR2 SYGVKD come from the germline V gene. Trimming took 1 base from V and 2 from J, leaving 7 bases between them. The CDR3 region has the DNA TGTGCCATCAGTGAGTTGTCTAACACAGATACGCAGTATTTT. Translating it yields CAISELSNTDTQYF.

The chain links TRBV5-4 to TRBJ2-1, with TRBD2 identical over 15 bases. This CDR3 spans 20 amino acids. V was pared by 4 bases and J by 0 bases, with 11 bases of the junction left unmatched. Germline loops: CDR1 SGHNT, CDR2 YYREEE (reference sequence). The CDR3, as DNA: TGTGCCAGCAGCCTGGGACTAGCGGGAGGTCCCCCGAGCTCCTACAATGAGCAGTTCTTC. Protein product: CASSLGLAGGPPSSYNEQFF.

This clonotype was seen a handful of times. This chain links TRBV12-3 or TRBV12-4 with TRBJ1-1, with 10 positions matching TRBD1. V dropped 5 bases and J dropped 5; count of bases not matched to a gene: 8. The CDR3 totals 15 residues. In DNA, the CDR3 is TGTGCCAGCAGTCAGATACCGGGACAGGGGACTGAAGCTTTCTTT. Translated, it gives CASSQIPGQGTEAFF.

This clonotype was picked up a small number of times. V and J are TRBV6-2 or TRBV6-3 and TRBJ1-5, with unresolved D. V lost 4 bases to trimming and J lost 3 bases, with 13 bases between them. Germline CDR1 reads MNHEY; CDR2 reads SVGEGT. This CDR3 has 15 residues. Here the CDR3 reads CASSSGGGYNQPQHF. CDR3 in DNA: TGTGCCAGCAGTTCCGGCGGAGGGTACAATCAGCCCCAGCATTTT.